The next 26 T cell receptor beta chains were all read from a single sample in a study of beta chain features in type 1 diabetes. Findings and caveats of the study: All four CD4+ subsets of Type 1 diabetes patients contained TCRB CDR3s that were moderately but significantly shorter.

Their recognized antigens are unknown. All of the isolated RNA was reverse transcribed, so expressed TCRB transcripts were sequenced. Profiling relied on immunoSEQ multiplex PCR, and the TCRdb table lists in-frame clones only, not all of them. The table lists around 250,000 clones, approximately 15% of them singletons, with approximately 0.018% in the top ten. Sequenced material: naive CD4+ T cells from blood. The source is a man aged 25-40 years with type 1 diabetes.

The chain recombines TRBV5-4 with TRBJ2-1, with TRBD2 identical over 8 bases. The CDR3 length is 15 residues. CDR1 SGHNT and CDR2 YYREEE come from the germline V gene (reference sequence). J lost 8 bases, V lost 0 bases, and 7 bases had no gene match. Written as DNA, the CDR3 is TGTGCCAGCAGCTTGGGTGGGACTAGGAACGATGAGCAGTTCTTC. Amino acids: CASSLGGTRNDEQFF.

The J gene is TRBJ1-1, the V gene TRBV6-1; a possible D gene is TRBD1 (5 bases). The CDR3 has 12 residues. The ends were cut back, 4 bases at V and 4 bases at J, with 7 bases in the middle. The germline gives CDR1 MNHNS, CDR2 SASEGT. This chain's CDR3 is CASSGDSTEAFF. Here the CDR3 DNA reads TGTGCCAGCAGTGGGGACTCCACTGAAGCTTTCTTT.

Here the CDR3 DNA reads TGTGCCAGCAGCCGACAGGGAGGAGAAGGCTACACCTTC. Amino acid sequence: CASSRQGGEGYTF. V and J are TRBV27 and TRBJ1-2, with 7 bases aligning to TRBD1. V trimming: 6 bases; J trimming: 8 bases; junction bases outside the gene matches: 9. Germline lookup yields CDR1 MNHEY and CDR2 SMNVEV (reference sequence). CDR3 length: 13 amino acids.

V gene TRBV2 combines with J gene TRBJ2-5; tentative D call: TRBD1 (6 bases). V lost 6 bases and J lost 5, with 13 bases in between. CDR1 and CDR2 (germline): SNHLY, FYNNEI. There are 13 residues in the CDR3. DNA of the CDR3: TGTGCCAGCAGGGACAGTGGGGCGGAGACCCAGTACTTC. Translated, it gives CASRDSGAETQYF.

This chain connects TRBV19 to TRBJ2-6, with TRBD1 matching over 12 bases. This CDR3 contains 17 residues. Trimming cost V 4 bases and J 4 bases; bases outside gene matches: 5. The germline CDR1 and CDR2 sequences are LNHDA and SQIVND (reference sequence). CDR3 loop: CASSTPGQGAGANVLTF. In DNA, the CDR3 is TGTGCCAGTAGTACCCCGGGACAGGGGGCAGGGGCCAACGTCCTGACTTTC.

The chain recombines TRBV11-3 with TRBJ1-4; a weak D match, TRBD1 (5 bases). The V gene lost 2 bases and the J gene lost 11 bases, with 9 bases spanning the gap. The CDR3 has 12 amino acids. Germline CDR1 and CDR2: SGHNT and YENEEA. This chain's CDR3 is CASSLPQGKLFF. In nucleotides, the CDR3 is TGTGCCAGCAGCTTACCCCAGGGCAAACTGTTTTTT. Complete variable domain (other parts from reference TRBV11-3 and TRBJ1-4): EAGVVQSPRYKIIEKKQPVAFWCNPISGHNTLYWYLQNLGQGPELLIRYENEEAVDDSQLPKDRFSAERLKGVDSTLKIQPAELGDSAVYLCASSLPQGKLFFGSGTQLSVL.

CDR3 loop: CASRTSLDQETQYF. CDR3 in DNA: TGTGCCAGCAGAACTAGCCTGGACCAAGAGACCCAGTACTTC. This sequence joins TRBV5-4 and TRBJ2-5; D might be TRBD2 (6 bases). Trimming took off 5 bases at V and 0 bases at J, with 11 bases between the two ends. The CDR3 sequence is 14 residues long. Looked up from germline, CDR1 is SGHNT and CDR2 is YYREEE (reference sequence). The variable domain in full, with the rest retrieved from reference TRBV5-4 and TRBJ2-5, is ETGVTQSPTHLIKTRGQQVTLRCSSQSGHNTVSWYQQALGQGPQFIFQYYREEENGRGNFPPRFSGLQFPNYSSELNVNALELDDSALYLCASRTSLDQETQYFGPGTRLLVL.

The CDR3 region has the DNA TGCAGCGTTGAAGGCAGATGGCAGAGACTAGCGGGAGGAGAGACCCAGTACTTC. Translated, it gives CSVEGRWQRLAGGETQYF. The chain joins TRBV29-1 to TRBJ2-5, with TRBD2 matching over 13 bases. The CDR3 has 18 residues. J lost 4 bases, V lost 1 base, and 12 bases had no gene match. Germline CDR1 reads SQVTM; CDR2 reads ANQGSEA. Combining the CDR3 with reference TRBV29-1 and TRBJ2-5 gives the whole variable domain SAVISQKPSRDICQRGTSLTIQCQVDSQVTMMFWYRQQPGQSLTLIATANQGSEATYESGFVIDKFPISRPNLTFSTLTVSNMSPEDSSIYLCSVEGRWQRLAGGETQYFGPGTRLLVL.

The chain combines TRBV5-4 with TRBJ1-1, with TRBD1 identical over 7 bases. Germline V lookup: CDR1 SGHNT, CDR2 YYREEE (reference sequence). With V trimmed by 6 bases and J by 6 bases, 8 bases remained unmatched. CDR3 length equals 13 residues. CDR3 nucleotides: TGTGCCAGCACAAAGACAGGGACGGCTGAAGCTTTCTTT. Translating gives CASTKTGTAEAFF.

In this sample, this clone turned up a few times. CDR3 protein: CASSFDGGKAFF. The CDR3 DNA is TGTGCCAGCAGTTTCGACGGGGGGAAAGCTTTCTTT. V gene TRBV6-6 combines with J gene TRBJ1-1; TRBD1 is a possible D gene (5 bases). In germline, CDR1 is MNHNY, CDR2 SVGAGI (reference sequence). V lost 4 bases, J lost 9 bases, and 12 bases lay in between. This CDR3 is built from 12 residues.

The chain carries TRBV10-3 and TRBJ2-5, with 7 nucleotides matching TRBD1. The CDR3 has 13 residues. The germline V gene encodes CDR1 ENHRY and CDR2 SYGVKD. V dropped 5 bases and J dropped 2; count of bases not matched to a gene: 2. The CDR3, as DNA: TGTGCCATCAGTTCGACAGGGCAAGAGACCCAGTACTTC. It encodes CAISSTGQETQYF.

CDR3 sequence: CASSALPASSGANVLTF. The CDR3 bases are TGTGCCAGCAGTGCGCTCCCAGCGAGCTCTGGGGCCAACGTCCTGACTTTC. The chain combines TRBV2 with TRBJ2-6; the D is unclear. Germline CDR1 is SNHLY and CDR2 is FYNNEI. The CDR3 contains 17 residues. The V end was cut by 4 bases, the J end by 0 bases, with 13 bases between. The variable domain in full, completed from reference TRBV2 and TRBJ2-6, reads EPEVTQTPSHQVTQMGQEVILRCVPISNHLYFYWYRQILGQKVEFLVSFYNNEISEKSEIFDDQFSVERPDGSNFTLKIRSTKLEDSAMYFCASSALPASSGANVLTFGAGSRLTVL.

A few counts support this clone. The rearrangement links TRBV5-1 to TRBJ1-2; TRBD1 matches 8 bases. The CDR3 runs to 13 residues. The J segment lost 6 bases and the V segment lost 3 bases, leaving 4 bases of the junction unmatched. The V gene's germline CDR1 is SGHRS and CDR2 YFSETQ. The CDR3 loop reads CASSSTGEDGYTF. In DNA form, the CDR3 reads TGCGCCAGCAGCTCGACAGGGGAGGATGGCTACACCTTC.

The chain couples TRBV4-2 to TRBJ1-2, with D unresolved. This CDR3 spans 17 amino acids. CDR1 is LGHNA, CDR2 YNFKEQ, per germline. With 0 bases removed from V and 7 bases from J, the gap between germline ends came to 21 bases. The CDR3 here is CASSQDMNGRAVGGYTF. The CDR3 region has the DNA TGTGCCAGCAGCCAAGATATGAACGGGCGAGCGGTGGGTGGCTACACCTTC.

CDR3: CASSPRGGGSQPQHF. Written as DNA, the CDR3 is TGTGCCAGCAGTCCCCGTGGAGGGGGCAGTCAGCCCCAGCATTTT. The rearrangement joins TRBV6-5 to TRBJ1-5; 7 bases align to TRBD1. Trimming at V came to 5 bases and at J to 6 bases, leaving 10 bases not matched to a gene. Germline V gene sequence: CDR1 MNHEY, CDR2 SVGAGI. The CDR3 runs 15 residues.

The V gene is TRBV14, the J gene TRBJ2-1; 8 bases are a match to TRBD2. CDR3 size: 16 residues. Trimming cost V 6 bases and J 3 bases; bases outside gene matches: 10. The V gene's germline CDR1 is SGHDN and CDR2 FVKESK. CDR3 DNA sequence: TGTGCCAGCAGGGATGGAGCGGGAGTTTACTACAATGAGCAGTTCTTC. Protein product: CASRDGAGVYYNEQFF.

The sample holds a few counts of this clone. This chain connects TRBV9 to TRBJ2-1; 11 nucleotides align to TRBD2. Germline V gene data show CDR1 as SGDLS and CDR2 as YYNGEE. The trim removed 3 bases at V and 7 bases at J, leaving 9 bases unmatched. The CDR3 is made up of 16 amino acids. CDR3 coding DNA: TGTGCCAGCAGCGCCTATAGCGGGAGGGGCTTGAATGAGCAGTTCTTC. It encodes CASSAYSGRGLNEQFF. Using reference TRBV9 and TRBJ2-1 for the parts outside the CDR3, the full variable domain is DSGVTQTPKHLITATGQRVTLRCSPRSGDLSVYWYQQSLDQGLQFLIQYYNGEERAKGNILERFSAQQFPDLHSELNLSSLELGDSALYFCASSAYSGRGLNEQFFGPGTRLTVL.

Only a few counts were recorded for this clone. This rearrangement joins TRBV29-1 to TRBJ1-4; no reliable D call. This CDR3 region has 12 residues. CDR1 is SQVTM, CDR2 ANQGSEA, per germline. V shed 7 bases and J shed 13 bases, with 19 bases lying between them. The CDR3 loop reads CSAGSVHNRLFF. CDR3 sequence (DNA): TGCAGCGCCGGGTCCGTACATAATCGACTGTTTTTT.

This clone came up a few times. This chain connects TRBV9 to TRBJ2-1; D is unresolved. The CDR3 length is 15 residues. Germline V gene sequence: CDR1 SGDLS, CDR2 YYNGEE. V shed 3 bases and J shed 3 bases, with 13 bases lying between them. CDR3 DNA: TGTGCCAGCAGCGCCACTAATGCGGTCTACAATGAGCAGTTCTTC. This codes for CASSATNAVYNEQFF.

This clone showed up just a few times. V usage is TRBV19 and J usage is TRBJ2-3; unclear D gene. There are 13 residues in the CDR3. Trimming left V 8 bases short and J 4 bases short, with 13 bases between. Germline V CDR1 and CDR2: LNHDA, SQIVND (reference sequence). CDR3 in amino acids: CASCPDIADTQYF. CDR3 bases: TGTGCCAGTTGCCCCGACATCGCAGATACGCAGTATTTT.

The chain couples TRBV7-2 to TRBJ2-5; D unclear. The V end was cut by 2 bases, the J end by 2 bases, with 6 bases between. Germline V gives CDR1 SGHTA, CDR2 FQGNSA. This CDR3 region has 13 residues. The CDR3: CASSLTVQETQYF. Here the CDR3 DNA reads TGTGCCAGCAGCTTAACTGTACAAGAGACCCAGTACTTC. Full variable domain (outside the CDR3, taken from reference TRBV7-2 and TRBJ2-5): GAGVSQSPSNKVTEKGKDVELRCDPISGHTALYWYRQSLGQGLEFLIYFQGNSAPDKSGLPSDRFSAERTGGSVSTLTIQRTQQEDSAVYLCASSLTVQETQYFGPGTRLLVL.

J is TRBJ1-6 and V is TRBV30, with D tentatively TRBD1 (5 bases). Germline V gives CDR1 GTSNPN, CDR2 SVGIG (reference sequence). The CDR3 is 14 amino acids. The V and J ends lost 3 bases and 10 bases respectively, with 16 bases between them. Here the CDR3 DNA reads TGTGCCTGGAGCGAGGGCGGGGGACGCTCACCCCTCCACTTT. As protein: CAWSEGGGRSPLHF.

This chain's CDR3 is CASSPPLAGGEKLFF. Here the CDR3 DNA reads TGTGCCAGCTCACCACCGCTGGCCGGAGGTGAAAAACTGTTTTTT. The rearrangement links TRBV18 to TRBJ1-4; D not certain. V shed 0 bases and J shed 7 bases, with 12 bases lying between them. The length of the CDR3 is 15 residues. CDR1 and CDR2 from the germline V gene are KGHSH and LQKENI.

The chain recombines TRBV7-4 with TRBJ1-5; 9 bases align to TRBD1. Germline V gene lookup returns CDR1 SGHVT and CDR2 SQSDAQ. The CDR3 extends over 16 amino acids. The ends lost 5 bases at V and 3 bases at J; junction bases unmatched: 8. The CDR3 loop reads CASSLRTGESNQPQHF. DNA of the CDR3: TGTGCCAGCAGCCTACGGACAGGGGAATCCAATCAGCCCCAGCATTTT.

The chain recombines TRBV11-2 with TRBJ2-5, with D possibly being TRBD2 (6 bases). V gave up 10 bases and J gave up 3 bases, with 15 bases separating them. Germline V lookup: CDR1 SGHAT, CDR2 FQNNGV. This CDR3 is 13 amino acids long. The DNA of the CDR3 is TGTGCCACCCAACGGGGGAACGAAGAGACCCAGTACTTC. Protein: CATQRGNEETQYF.

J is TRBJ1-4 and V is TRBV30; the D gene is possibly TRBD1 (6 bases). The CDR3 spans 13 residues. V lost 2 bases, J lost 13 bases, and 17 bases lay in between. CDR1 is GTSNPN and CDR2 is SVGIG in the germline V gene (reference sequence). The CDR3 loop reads CAWSKDSPGGLFF. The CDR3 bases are TGTGCCTGGAGTAAGGACAGTCCGGGTGGACTGTTTTTT.